The 30 T cell receptor beta chains given below trace back to one sample, sequenced in a study of blood T cells in healthy people across ages. The second PCR ran roughly 6 to 11 cycles with a sample-barcoded 5' primer and J-beta primers. MiXCR was run by TCRdb on the 5' RACE reads, yielding one entry per CDR3 protein. The table has some 670,000 distinct CDR3 sequences, under 65% seen once; the top ten hold about 14%. What was sequenced was blood. Receptors originate from a woman of 80 years or more in good health.

The V and J genes are TRBV10-3 and TRBJ2-1; D is undetermined. Per the germline V gene, CDR1 is ENHRY and CDR2 is SYGVKD. CDR3 length: 13 residues. Between the trimmed V and J ends, which lost 4 bases and 9 bases, there was a span of 13 bases. The CDR3 DNA is TGTGCCATCAGTGGAGTTAGCATTGGTGAGCAGTTCTTC. Residues: CAISGVSIGEQFF.

This rearrangement joins TRBV7-9 to TRBJ2-3, with a weak D call TRBD2 (6 bases). The V end was cut by 5 bases, the J end by 12 bases, with 18 bases between. Looked up from germline, CDR1 is SEHNR and CDR2 is FQNEAQ (reference sequence). The CDR3 is 13 residues long. In nucleotides, the CDR3 is TGTGCCAGCAGCCCAATGGAGGGACGGACACAGTATTTT. This gives the protein CASSPMEGRTQYF.

At least ten counts were recorded for this clonotype. The chain combines TRBV20-1 with TRBJ2-1, with 13 bases lining up with TRBD2. The germline V gene encodes CDR1 DFQATT and CDR2 SNEGSKA (reference sequence). This CDR3 is 15 amino acids long. The J segment lost 8 bases and the V segment lost 0 bases, leaving 4 bases of the junction unmatched. CDR3 residues: CSARDTSGGGYEQFF. The CDR3 bases are TGCAGTGCTAGAGATACTAGCGGGGGGGGGTATGAGCAGTTCTTC.

This clonotype was detected many times. The rearrangement joins TRBV3-1 to TRBJ1-5; a weak D match, TRBD1 (5 bases). The CDR3 sequence is 13 residues long. V lost 6 bases, J lost 3 bases, and 9 bases lay in between. Germline loops: CDR1 LGHDT, CDR2 YNNKEL (reference sequence). DNA for the CDR3: TGTGCCAGCAGTCAGGGTTCCAATCAGCCCCAGCATTTT. It encodes CASSQGSNQPQHF.

As to this clonotype: It may be a read error: a sequence one base away is much more abundant. The rearrangement joins TRBV20-1 to TRBJ2-1; D is uncertain. The germline gives CDR1 DFQATT, CDR2 SNEGSKA (reference sequence). The CDR3 totals 14 residues. V lost 6 bases to trimming and J lost 2 bases, with 14 bases between them. The CDR3 sequence is CSATARSAYNEQFF. CDR3 DNA sequence: TGCAGTGCCACAGCGCGATCTGCCTACAATGAGCAGTTCTTC.

This clonotype was seen more than once but under ten times. CDR3 amino acids: CASSLIGQSLRNEQFF. CDR3 bases: TGTGCCAGCAGCTTAATAGGCCAGTCGTTGAGGAATGAGCAGTTCTTC. The J gene is TRBJ2-1, the V gene TRBV7-9; D is uncertain. V was trimmed by 2 bases and J by 7 bases, leaving 18 bases between them. This CDR3 has 16 residues. Germline V gene data show CDR1 as SEHNR and CDR2 as FQNEAQ (reference sequence).

The chain links TRBV10-3 to TRBJ2-7, with D possibly being TRBD1 (5 bases). V was cut by 0 bases and J by 0 bases, with 18 bases left in between. This CDR3 region has 18 residues. CDR1 and CDR2 from the germline V gene are ENHRY and SYGVKD. The CDR3: CAISESTQILTDSYEQYF. In DNA form, the CDR3 reads TGTGCCATCAGTGAGTCGACTCAGATTCTGACAGACTCCTACGAGCAGTACTTC.

This clonotype came up many times. The chain couples TRBV10-3 to TRBJ2-3; 12 bases match TRBD2. This CDR3 is 16 amino acids long. Trimming took 5 bases from V and 1 from J; bases not matched to a gene: 4. Germline V CDR1 and CDR2: ENHRY, SYGVKD. CDR3 amino acids: CAISPRLAGGTDTQYF. The CDR3 nucleotides read TGTGCCATCAGTCCGAGACTAGCGGGAGGCACAGATACGCAGTATTTT.

V and J are TRBV20-1 and TRBJ2-5; D is unclear. CDR1 is DFQATT, CDR2 SNEGSKA, per germline (reference sequence). With 0 bases removed from V and 11 bases from J, the gap between germline ends came to 13 bases. The CDR3 runs 12 residues. CDR3 loop: CSARDRWLGQYF. The CDR3 DNA is TGCAGTGCTAGAGATCGGTGGCTAGGGCAGTACTTC.

This clonotype came up a few times. The chain uses TRBV28 and TRBJ1-2; TRBD1 might be the D (5 bases). Germline assignment: CDR1 MDHEN and CDR2 SYDVKM. The CDR3 sequence is 12 residues long. Trimming took 8 bases from V and 8 from J, leaving 15 bases between them. The CDR3 sequence: CASSRQYVGYTF. In DNA form, the CDR3 reads TGTGCCAGCTCCCGACAGTATGTAGGCTACACCTTC.

This clonotype came up many times. V gene TRBV6-6 combines with J gene TRBJ1-1; D unclear. This CDR3 has 16 residues. Between the trimmed V and J ends, which lost 0 bases and 1 base, there was a span of 12 bases. Germline V CDR1 and CDR2: MNHNY, SVGAGI (reference sequence). The CDR3 coding sequence is TGTGCCAGCAGTTACTCCCCCTTTGCAGGGAACACTGAAGCTTTCTTT. It yields the protein CASSYSPFAGNTEAFF.

This clonotype has a handful of counts. This chain links TRBV5-1 with TRBJ2-5; TRBD2 might be the D (6 bases). V was pared by 4 bases and J by 2 bases, with 15 bases between. The CDR3 is made up of 15 amino acids. Germline CDR1 is SGHRS and CDR2 is YFSETQ. In DNA form, the CDR3 reads TGCGCCAGCAGCATGGCTACCGGGACTCAAGAGACCCAGTACTTC. It is translated as CASSMATGTQETQYF.

This clonotype has only a few counts. The chain joins TRBV12-3 or TRBV12-4 to TRBJ2-3, with TRBD2 identical over 12 bases. V shed 6 bases and J 4 bases; nucleotides not matched to a gene: 14. CDR3 length: 18 amino acids. The CDR3 DNA is TGTGCCAGCAGCCGATGGACTAGCGGGGCCAAGCGCGCAGATACGCAGTATTTT. It encodes CASSRWTSGAKRADTQYF.

This clonotype has only a few counts. This rearrangement joins TRBV2 to TRBJ1-1; possibly TRBD1 for D (5 bases). The CDR3 runs to 13 residues. Germline V CDR1 and CDR2: SNHLY, FYNNEI. V was cut by 7 bases and J by 1 base, with 10 bases left in between. CDR3 sequence (DNA): TGTGCCAGCAAGCGGGGGGGGAACACTGAAGCTTTCTTT. Its translation is CASKRGGNTEAFF.

This clonotype came up a few times. The chain employs TRBV29-1 and TRBJ2-3, with 7 bases identical to TRBD2. With 4 bases clipped from V and 3 bases from J, the junction kept 7 bases outside the gene matches. The CDR3 is 14 residues long. Germline assignment: CDR1 SQVTM and CDR2 ANQGSEA. As DNA, the CDR3 is TGCAGCGTTGGCCCAGGGACTAAAACAGATACGCAGTATTTT. Amino acid sequence: CSVGPGTKTDTQYF.

The chain joins TRBV20-1 to TRBJ2-1; either TRBD1 or TRBD2 may supply D (5 bases each). Trimming stripped 1 base from V and 10 bases from J, with 17 bases between. This CDR3 spans 14 amino acids. Germline V gene lookup returns CDR1 DFQATT and CDR2 SNEGSKA (reference sequence). The CDR3 coding sequence is TGCAGTGCTAGAGGGCCCGGGGCGGGCTACGAGCAGTTCTTC. Translation gives CSARGPGAGYEQFF.

Many counts were recorded for this clonotype. The rearrangement links TRBV5-1 to TRBJ1-2, with 8 bases aligning to TRBD1. Germline V gene lookup returns CDR1 SGHRS and CDR2 YFSETQ. Losses at the gene ends were 2 bases for V and 8 bases for J; bases not matched to a gene: 2. The CDR3 consists of 12 residues. The CDR3 DNA reads TGCGCCAGCAGCTTCGGACAGGGCGGCTACACCTTC. It yields the protein CASSFGQGGYTF. The full variable domain, completed using reference TRBV5-1 and TRBJ1-2, is KAGVTQTPRYLIKTRGQQVTLSCSPISGHRSVSWYQQTPGQGLQFLFEYFSETQRNKGNFPGRFSGRQFSNSRSEMNVSTLELGDSALYLCASSFGQGGYTFGSGTRLTVV.

Points on this clonotype: Since a much larger clone is just one base distant, this may be a read error. The chain has TRBV27 and TRBJ2-5, with 9 bases identical to TRBD1. The germline V gene encodes CDR1 MNHEY and CDR2 SMNVEV (reference sequence). V shed 4 bases, J shed 11 bases, and the junction held 8 bases outside the gene matches. The CDR3 sequence is 13 residues long. The CDR3 here is CASSSTGGKRQYF. CDR3 sequence (DNA): TGTGCCAGCAGTTCGACAGGGGGTAAGAGGCAGTACTTC.

This clonotype came up a few times. The chain links TRBV2 to TRBJ2-4, with D unclear. Germline assignment: CDR1 SNHLY and CDR2 FYNNEI. The V end lost 8 bases, the J end lost 13 bases, and 21 bases lay between the germline ends. CDR3 size: 13 residues. CDR3 coding DNA: TGTGCCAGCGGCCGATCCTGGACGGATGAGCAGTACTTC. Protein sequence: CASGRSWTDEQYF.

With respect to this clonotype: A far larger clone is just one base off, so this is likely a read error. V and J are TRBV7-8 and TRBJ2-7; weak D call: TRBD1 (6 bases). There are 12 residues in the CDR3. V shed 5 bases and J shed 6 bases, with 11 bases lying between them. The germline V gene encodes CDR1 SGHVS and CDR2 FQNEAQ. CDR3 nucleotide sequence: TGTGCCAGCAGCCGGGACAACTGCGAGCAGTACTTC. Translation gives CASSRDNCEQYF.

This clonotype was counted ten times or more. The chain carries TRBV20-1 and TRBJ2-3; 7 positions agree with TRBD2. V lost 6 bases and J lost 1; bases outside the gene matches: 7. The CDR3 spans 14 residues. Germline CDR1 DFQATT, CDR2 SNEGSKA (reference sequence). The CDR3 sequence: CSAGRGSRTDTQYF. The CDR3 nucleotides read TGCAGTGCGGGGCGGGGGTCTCGCACAGATACGCAGTATTTT.

This clonotype has a count of ten or more. The chain employs TRBV9 and TRBJ2-7; D might be TRBD2 (7 bases). The germline V gene encodes CDR1 SGDLS and CDR2 YYNGEE. The germline V and J ends were trimmed by 0 bases and 1 base, with 20 bases remaining between them. The CDR3 runs to 18 residues. The CDR3 protein is CASSVAPSGASGSYEQYF. CDR3 sequence (DNA): TGTGCCAGCAGCGTAGCCCCCTCAGGGGCTAGCGGATCCTACGAGCAGTACTTC.

This clonotype was seen only a few times. This chain uses TRBV4-1 with TRBJ2-2, with a weak D call TRBD2 (6 bases). Germline CDR1 is MGHRA and CDR2 is YSYEKL. The CDR3 totals 16 residues. Trimming left V 2 bases short and J 6 bases short, with 16 bases between. The CDR3 DNA is TGCGCCAGCAGCCAATCCGGGACTCAAAGGGCCGGGGAGCTGTTTTTT. Translating it yields CASSQSGTQRAGELFF.

The rearrangement uses TRBV11-2 and TRBJ1-1, with TRBD1 as a possible D gene (5 bases). Germline CDR1 and CDR2: SGHAT and FQNNGV. There are 11 residues in the CDR3. V lost 1 base and J 9 bases, leaving 6 bases between the germline ends. CDR3 sequence reads: CASSLGGKAFF. The CDR3 DNA reads as TGTGCCAGCAGCTTAGGGGGGAAAGCTTTCTTT.

This clonotype has ten or more counts. The rearrangement links TRBV27 to TRBJ2-1, with TRBD2 identical over 13 bases. The length of the CDR3 is 15 residues. V lost 5 bases to trimming and J lost 8 bases; unmatched junction nucleotides: 6. Germline loops: CDR1 MNHEY, CDR2 SMNVEV (reference sequence). As DNA, the CDR3 is TGTGCCAGCAGTATCGGGACTAGCGGGAAGGATGAGCAGTTCTTC. Residues: CASSIGTSGKDEQFF.

Turning to this clonotype: Given a much more abundant clone one base away, this may be a read error. The chain links TRBV11-2 to TRBJ2-3; 10 bases align to TRBD2. The CDR3 contains 15 residues. The germline V gene encodes CDR1 SGHAT and CDR2 FQNNGV. The V gene end was trimmed by 8 bases and the J gene end by 1 base; junction bases not matched to a gene: 6. CDR3 region: CASGPSGGRTDTQYF. The DNA of the CDR3 is TGTGCCAGCGGCCCTAGCGGGGGTCGCACAGATACGCAGTATTTT.

This clonotype was seen a handful of times. This chain connects TRBV12-3 or TRBV12-4 to TRBJ2-1; 10 nucleotides agree with TRBD2. With V trimmed by 1 base and J by 6 bases, 12 bases remained unmatched. The CDR3 totals 18 residues. The CDR3 DNA reads as TGTGCCAGCAGTTTAGTCCCTAGCGGGAGTCGGGCCTCCAATGAGCAGTTCTTC. It specifies CASSLVPSGSRASNEQFF.

This clonotype was counted at least ten times. The chain couples TRBV11-2 to TRBJ2-3, with D perhaps being TRBD1 or TRBD2 (5 bases each). The V end was cut by 1 base, the J end by 4 bases, with 9 bases between. Germline-derived CDR1 and CDR2 are SGHAT and FQNNGV. The CDR3 consists of 14 residues. The CDR3 sequence is CASSLAGASDTQYF. In DNA, the CDR3 is TGTGCCAGCAGCTTAGCCGGGGCCTCAGATACGCAGTATTTT. Complete variable domain (other parts from reference TRBV11-2 and TRBJ2-3): EAGVAQSPRYKIIEKRQSVAFWCNPISGHATLYWYQQILGQGPKLLIQFQNNGVVDDSQLPKDRFSAERLKGVDSTLKIQPAKLEDSAVYLCASSLAGASDTQYFGPGTRLTVL.

This chain links TRBV20-1 with TRBJ2-3; 10 positions agree with TRBD2. CDR1 and CDR2 (germline): DFQATT, SNEGSKA (reference sequence). The CDR3 loop spans 14 amino acids. V was pared by 4 bases and J by 5 bases, with 6 bases of the junction left unmatched. This CDR3 is CSAKQRGGVDTQYF. CDR3 nucleotides: TGCAGTGCTAAGCAGCGGGGGGGCGTAGATACGCAGTATTTT.

This clonotype was seen at least ten times. The chain recombines TRBV12-3 or TRBV12-4 with TRBJ1-5; D perhaps matches TRBD1 (5 bases). The CDR3 spans 14 residues. The V gene lost 5 bases and the J gene lost 1 base, with 9 bases spanning the gap. This chain's CDR3 is CASSPGPSNQPQHF. In DNA, the CDR3 is TGTGCCAGCAGTCCGGGACCGAGCAATCAGCCCCAGCATTTT.